The rows below give T cell receptor beta chains drawn from one sample of a study of cytomegalovirus exposure and HLA in healthy donors. Produced via immunoSEQ multiplex PCR; TCRdb's table is partial and in-frame only. The top ten hold roughly 6% of the sample, which has around 130,000 clones, over 75% seen once. Sequencing was performed on PBMCs. The receptor source for this set is a man younger than 35 in good health and CMV-seropositive. Both conserved end residues are part of each CDR3. D genes are given only for firm matches. Clone size is given for some rows only: seen once, a few or many times, or a class if the clone is expanded.

-	TRBV6-6	TRBJ1-5	-	15	TGTGCCAGCAGTTACTCGGTTGAGGGCAATCAGCCCCAGCATTTT	CASSYSVEGNQPQHF
few	TRBV6-5	TRBJ1-4	TRBD1	14	TGTGCCAGCAGGTTGACAGGGTCTAATGAAAAACTGTTTTTT	CASRLTGSNEKLFF
-	TRBV19	TRBJ2-2	TRBD1	14	TGTGCCAGTACCTCGGGACAGCGGACCGGGGAGCTGTTTTTT	CASTSGQRTGELFF
-	TRBV19	TRBJ1-1	-	19	TGTGCCAGTGGTGAATGGGCGGGGGGGCCGGGGAGATTGAACACTGAAGCTTTCTTT	CASGEWAGGPGRLNTEAFF
-	TRBV6-1	TRBJ2-1	TRBD2	16	TGTGCCAGCAGTGAAATATGGGGACTAGATCATGGGGTGCAGTTCTTC	CASSEIWGLDHGVQFF
-	TRBV27	TRBJ2-2	-	14	TGTGCCAGCAGTTCACTCGCGAACACCGGGGAGCTGTTTTTT	CASSSLANTGELFF
-	TRBV28	TRBJ1-3	-	15	TGTGCCAGCAGTTTACGGGTATACTCTGGAAACACCATATATTTT	CASSLRVYSGNTIYF
-	TRBV7-8	TRBJ1-1	-	12	TGTGCCAGCAGCTTAACTAACACTGAAGCTTTCTTT	CASSLTNTEAFF
-	TRBV6-1	TRBJ1-1	TRBD1	14	TGTGCCAGCGGACAGGGGGAAGCTGTCACTGAAGCTTTCTTT	CASGQGEAVTEAFF
-	TRBV7-8	TRBJ2-5	TRBD2	15	TGTGCCAGCAGCTTAGAAGCGGGGGGGCAACAGACCCAGTACTTC	CASSLEAGGQQTQYF
-	TRBV5-4	TRBJ2-7	-	15	TGTGCCAGCAGCTCCCCTGACGGGAGTACTTACGAGCAGTACTTC	CASSSPDGSTYEQYF
-	TRBV5-1	TRBJ1-2	-	18	TGCGCCAGCAGCTTGGAGACGGAGGGAGGCGGTCGTCGTCGAGGCTACACCTTC	CASSLETEGGGRRRGYTF
-	TRBV5-8	TRBJ2-7	-	10	TGTGCCAGCAGACCTACGACAGTTCACTTC	CASRPTTVHF
-	TRBV7-7	TRBJ2-5	TRBD2	18	TGTGCTAGCAGCCCGAATATGGGGACTAGCGGGAAGCAAGAGACCCAGTACTTC	CASSPNMGTSGKQETQYF
-	TRBV5-4	TRBJ1-4	-	14	TGTGCCAGCAGCCCGGATTCGGAGGATGAAAAACTGTTTTTT	CASSPDSEDEKLFF
-	TRBV19	TRBJ2-1	TRBD2	14	TGTGCCAGTAGAATAGCGGGAGGGCCCCAGGAGCAGTTCTTC	CASRIAGGPQEQFF
few	TRBV7-6	TRBJ2-1	-	18	TGTGCCAGCAGCTTAGCGGTCCAAGAGGCGGGTCTTGCGAATGAGCAGTTCTTC	CASSLAVQEAGLANEQFF
few	TRBV14	TRBJ1-1	-	17	TGTGCCAGCAGCCAAGATCCTCGCAGGGGCCGTCCTGGTGAAGCTTTCTTT	CASSQDPRRGRPGEAFF
-	TRBV29-1	TRBJ1-3	TRBD1	15	TGCAGCGTTGAAGATCCCGGGACAGGGTGGAACACCATATATTTT	CSVEDPGTGWNTIYF
-	TRBV6-5	TRBJ1-2	-	15	TGTGCCAGCAGTTACTCGGGGGGAGAGAACTATGGCTACACCTTC	CASSYSGGENYGYTF
-	TRBV6-5	TRBJ1-5	-	13	TGTGCCAGCAGCAGGATATCAAATCAGCCCCAGCATTTT	CASSRISNQPQHF
few	TRBV11-2	TRBJ1-2	-	16	TGTGCCAGCAGCCCAATCGCGGGGGCCTCTAACTATGGCTACACCTTC	CASSPIAGASNYGYTF
-	TRBV15	TRBJ1-2	TRBD1	12	TGTGCCACCAGCAGGGACAGGGGTGACTACACCTTC	CATSRDRGDYTF
-	TRBV30	TRBJ1-2	TRBD1	11	TGTGCCTGGAGTCCCGGGACAGGGTTTTTCTTC	CAWSPGTGFFF
-	TRBV27	TRBJ2-7	TRBD1	12	TGTGCCAGGCAGACAGGGAGCCTCGAGCAGTACTTC	CARQTGSLEQYF
-	TRBV9	TRBJ1-4	-	15	TGTGCCAGCAGCGACCAGCGGGGGGTTAATGAAAAACTGTTTTTT	CASSDQRGVNEKLFF
-	TRBV7-6	TRBJ2-6	-	19	TGTGCCAGCAGCCTCCCCGACAGGCCGATATCCTCTGGGGCCAACGTCCTGACTTTC	CASSLPDRPISSGANVLTF
-	TRBV6-5	TRBJ2-7	-	14	TGTGCCAGCAGCCGAAACAGGGTCTCCTACGAGCAGTACTTC	CASSRNRVSYEQYF
once	TRBV4-1	TRBJ1-1	-	15	TGCGCCAGCAGCCCTACGACAGGCTCGAACACTGAAGCTTTCTTT	CASSPTTGSNTEAFF
-	TRBV13	TRBJ2-1	-	14	TGTGCCAGCAGCATCATACTAGCTGGCAATGAGCAGTTCTTC	CASSIILAGNEQFF
-	TRBV19	TRBJ2-6	-	15	TGTGCCAGTAGTGTCAGTGACTCTGGGGCCAACGGCCTGACTTTC	CASSVSDSGANGLTF
-	TRBV29-1	TRBJ1-1	-	13	TGCAGCGTTGACGGGTGGTCGAACACTGAAGCTTTCTTT	CSVDGWSNTEAFF
-	TRBV2	TRBJ2-7	-	13	TGTGCCAGCATATGGGGACAAACCTACGAGCAGTACTTC	CASIWGQTYEQYF
-	TRBV19	TRBJ1-5	TRBD1	16	TGTGCCAGTACAGGGGGAACTCGACCAGGCAATCAGCCCCAGCATTTT	CASTGGTRPGNQPQHF
few	TRBV5-1	TRBJ1-1	-	15	TGCGCCAGCAACTCGTTAGGGGGGGGAAAATCTGAAGCTTTCTTT	CASNSLGGGKSEAFF
-	TRBV28	TRBJ1-1	TRBD1	16	TGTGCCAGCAGTTTAGTGGGACAGGGTCGAGACACTGAAGCTTTCTTT	CASSLVGQGRDTEAFF
-	TRBV18	TRBJ1-6	TRBD1	14	TGTGCCAGCTCACCTGGACAGGGAGAGACACCCCTCCACTTT	CASSPGQGETPLHF
-	TRBV19	TRBJ2-2	-	15	TGTGCCAGTAGGACCGCCTACAGGGACACCGGGGAGCTGTTTTTT	CASRTAYRDTGELFF
-	TRBV11-2	TRBJ2-5	-	14	TGTGCCAGCAGCTTAGCGGGAGACCTGGAGACCCAGTACTTC	CASSLAGDLETQYF
-	TRBV27	TRBJ2-7	TRBD1	14	TGTGCCAGCAGGACAACCGGGACAGTTAACGAGCAGTACTTC	CASRTTGTVNEQYF
-	TRBV11-2	TRBJ2-7	-	15	TGTGCCAGCAGCTTTATTATGGGACATCCCATCGAGCAGTACTTC	CASSFIMGHPIEQYF
once	TRBV7-9	TRBJ2-7	TRBD2	15	TGTGCCAGCAGCCTCGCGGGGGGGTCACCGGCCGAGCAGTACTTC	CASSLAGGSPAEQYF
few	TRBV7-8	TRBJ2-7	TRBD1	16	TGTGCCAGCAGCTTACATAGGACAGGGGAAAGCTACGAGCAGTACTTC	CASSLHRTGESYEQYF